This T cell receptor (beta chain) was observed in a study of CD8+ T cells in alopecia areata. RNA was extracted and reverse transcribed into cDNA as the sequencing template. Method: immunoSEQ multiplex PCR; TCRdb's copy keeps in-frame clones and lacks some. The repertoire holds over 95,000 clones, with 60% to 65% as singletons. Sample treatment: oral pan-JAK inhibitor, 5-10 mg twice daily. The CDR3 totals 16 residues. Deletions cut 4 bases from V and 1 base from J, with 14 bases between. Germline V lookup: CDR1 SGHRS, CDR2 YFSETQ. This chain joins TRBV5-1 and TRBJ2-2; no clear D. This sequence originates from a human donor with alopecia areata. Source: CD8+ T cells sorted from blood, taken at week 4, from a patient treated with tofacitinib. The CDR3 is CASSPIVQENTGELFF. CDR3 in DNA: TGCGCCAGCAGCCCTATAGTCCAGGAGAACACCGGGGAGCTGTTTTTT.